Here is one T cell receptor beta chain with its context. Its antigen is still unknown. Sequenced by immunoSEQ multiplex PCR; TCRdb stores in-frame clones only, minus some. Among approximately 33,000 clones listed, roughly 87% were seen once. J gave up 1 base and V 5 bases, and 9 bases lay outside the gene matches. The CDR3 has 16 amino acids. Germline assignment: CDR1 SGHVS and CDR2 FNYEAQ. This record belongs to a study of T cells in localized non-small cell lung cancer. General study findings and limits: Higher blood T cell density went with longer overall survival. Uninvolved neighboring lung showed the greatest T cell clonality, exceeding tumor.

The sequence came from a woman aged 35-75 years with stage I lung adenocarcinoma. Sequenced material: peripheral blood, taken before any cancer treatment. V is TRBV7-6 and J is TRBJ2-3, with 7 nucleotides matching TRBD2. The CDR3 nucleotides read TGTGCCAGCAGCACCGGACTAGTGGGCGGCACAGATACGCAGTATTTT. Amino acids: CASSTGLVGGTDTQYF. Full variable domain (missing parts from reference TRBV7-6 and TRBJ2-3): GAGVSQSPRYKVTKRGQDVALRCDPISGHVSLYWYRQALGQGPEFLTYFNYEAQQDKSGLPNDRFSAERPEGSISTLTIQRTEQRDSAMYRCASSTGLVGGTDTQYFGPGTRLTVL.